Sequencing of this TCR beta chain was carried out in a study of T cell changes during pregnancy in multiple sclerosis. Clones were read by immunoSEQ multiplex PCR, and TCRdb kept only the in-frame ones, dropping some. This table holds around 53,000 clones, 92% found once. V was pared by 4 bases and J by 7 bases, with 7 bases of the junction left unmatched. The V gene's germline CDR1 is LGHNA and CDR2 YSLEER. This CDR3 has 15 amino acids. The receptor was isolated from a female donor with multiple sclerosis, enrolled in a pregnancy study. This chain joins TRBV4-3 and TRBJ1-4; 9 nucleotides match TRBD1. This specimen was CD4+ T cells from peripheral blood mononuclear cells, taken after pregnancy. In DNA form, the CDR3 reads TGCGCCAGCAGCCGACAGACAGGGGGTCCTGAAAAACTGTTTTTT. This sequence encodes CASSRQTGGPEKLFF.